The next 4 T cell receptor beta chains were all read from a single sample in a study of cytomegalovirus exposure and HLA in healthy donors. 13 Jbeta primers and 60 Vbeta primers were used for the PCR. Libraries were prepared by immunoSEQ multiplex PCR; TCRdb keeps only in-frame clonotypes and omits some of them. The sample has 95,000 to 150,000 clones, approximately 79% seen once. The material sequenced was PBMCs. All receptors derive from a man in his thirties or forties in good health and CMV-seronegative.

The rearrangement joins TRBV27 to TRBJ2-2; TRBD1 matches 8 bases. Germline assignment: CDR1 MNHEY and CDR2 SMNVEV (reference sequence). This CDR3 spans 17 amino acids. The V segment lost 6 bases and the J segment 6 bases; nucleotides outside the gene matches: 15. The CDR3: CASRFSPGQVLAGELFF. The CDR3 DNA is TGTGCCAGCAGATTTTCGCCGGGACAGGTTCTAGCCGGGGAGCTGTTTTTT.

The genes are TRBV13 and TRBJ2-7, with 10 nucleotides matching TRBD2. CDR1 is PRHDT and CDR2 is FYEKMQ in the germline V gene (reference sequence). J was trimmed by 2 bases and V by 8 bases; bases with no gene match: 6. This CDR3 spans 14 amino acids. CDR3 nucleotides: TGTGCCAGCCGGCTAGCGGGGGCCCCCTACGAGCAGTACTTC. Translating gives CASRLAGAPYEQYF.

This sequence joins TRBV6-5 and TRBJ2-7; 7 bases agree with TRBD1. The length of the CDR3 is 15 residues. The germline gives CDR1 MNHEY, CDR2 SVGAGI. Unmatched junction bases numbered 11, after V lost 6 bases and J lost 3 bases. CDR3 in DNA: TGTGCCAGCAGCATATATCCCGGGACAGTCTACGAGCAGTACTTC. Amino acids: CASSIYPGTVYEQYF.

The chain carries TRBV5-1 and TRBJ2-6; TRBD1 is a possible D gene (6 bases). The germline V and J ends were trimmed by 4 bases and 1 base, with 12 bases remaining between them. In germline, CDR1 is SGHRS, CDR2 YFSETQ. The CDR3 contains 16 residues. This CDR3 reads CASSVGGISGANVLTF. CDR3 nucleotide sequence: TGCGCCAGCAGCGTAGGGGGTATATCTGGGGCCAACGTCCTGACTTTC.